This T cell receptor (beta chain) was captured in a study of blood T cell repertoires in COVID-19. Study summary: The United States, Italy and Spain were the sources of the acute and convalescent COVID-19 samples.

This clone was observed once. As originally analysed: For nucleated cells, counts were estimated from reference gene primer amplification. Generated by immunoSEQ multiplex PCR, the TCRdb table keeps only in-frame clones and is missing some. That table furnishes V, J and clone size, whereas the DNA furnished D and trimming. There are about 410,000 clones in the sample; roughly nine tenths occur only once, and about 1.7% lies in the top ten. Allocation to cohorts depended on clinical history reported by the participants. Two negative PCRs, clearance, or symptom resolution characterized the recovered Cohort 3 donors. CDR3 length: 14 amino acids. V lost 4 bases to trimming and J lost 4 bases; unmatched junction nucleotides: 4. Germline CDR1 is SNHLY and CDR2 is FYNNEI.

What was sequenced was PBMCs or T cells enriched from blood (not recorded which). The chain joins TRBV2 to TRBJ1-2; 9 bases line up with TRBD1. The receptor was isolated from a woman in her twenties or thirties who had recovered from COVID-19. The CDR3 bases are TGTGCCAGCAGTGGGACAGGGGTTGTCTATGGCTACACCTTC. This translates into CASSGTGVVYGYTF.